Below, 6 T cell receptor beta chains from the same sample are listed, as sequenced in a study of T cell responses to AZD1222 COVID-19 vaccine. Only in-frame clones appear in the TCRdb table, and some are missing; sequencing was by immunoSEQ multiplex PCR. The table has some 170,000 clones, 70% to 90% seen once. The sequencing used peripheral blood, collected on day 0 of AZD1222 vaccination. These receptors came from an adult in good health.

V gene TRBV20-1 combines with J gene TRBJ1-2; D is unclear. CDR1 and CDR2 (germline): DFQATT, SNEGSKA (reference sequence). This CDR3 has 10 residues. V dropped 6 bases and J dropped 7 bases, with 9 bases sitting between them. CDR3: CSAEIGGYTF. The CDR3 DNA follows: TGCAGTGCGGAAATTGGTGGCTACACCTTC.

This clone turned up a few times. The V gene is TRBV5-7, the J gene TRBJ1-5; D possibly corresponds to TRBD1 (5 bases). TRBV5-7 is annotated as an ORF whose role is uncertain. With 2 bases removed from V and 2 bases from J, the gap between germline ends came to 14 bases. This CDR3 contains 16 residues. CDR3 nucleotides: TGTGCCAGCAGCTTTAGGGGACCCAAGGGCAATCAGCCCCAGCATTTT. It is translated as CASSFRGPKGNQPQHF.

This clone appeared a single time. The CDR3 nucleotides read TGTGCCAGCAGCTTAAATTCGTATGAAAAACTGTTTTTT. Its protein product is CASSLNSYEKLFF. The V call is TRBV11-2, the J call TRBJ1-4, with D hard to call. The V gene lost 2 bases and the J gene lost 6 bases, with 7 bases spanning the gap. Germline lookup yields CDR1 SGHAT and CDR2 FQNNGV. The CDR3 spans 13 residues.

The chain couples TRBV12-3 or TRBV12-4 to TRBJ2-2; D not resolved. The CDR3 spans 13 residues. The V end lost 3 bases, the J end lost 6 bases, and 8 bases lay between the germline ends. The CDR3 loop reads CASSFGVSGELFF. CDR3 DNA: TGTGCCAGCAGTTTTGGGGTCTCCGGGGAGCTGTTTTTT.

The V gene is TRBV6-1, the J gene TRBJ1-1, with 9 bases that match TRBD1. The V segment lost 3 bases and the J segment 10 bases; nucleotides outside the gene matches: 6. Germline CDR1 is MNHNS and CDR2 is SASEGT. This CDR3 has 13 amino acids. The CDR3 region is CASSEYRGLRAFF. In DNA, the CDR3 is TGTGCCAGCAGTGAGTACAGGGGGCTACGAGCTTTCTTT.

This rearrangement joins TRBV13 to TRBJ2-2, with D possibly TRBD1 on 6 matching bases. The length of the CDR3 is 14 residues. Per germline, CDR1 PRHDT and CDR2 FYEKMQ (reference sequence). Deletions cut 0 bases from V and 5 bases from J, with 7 bases between. The CDR3 region has the DNA TGTGCCAGCAGCTTAGGCAGGGGAACCGGGGAGCTGTTTTTT. Its translation: CASSLGRGTGELFF.